Listed here is a single T cell receptor (beta chain). CDR1 SGHDT and CDR2 YYEEEE come from the germline V gene. There are 13 residues in the CDR3. V lost 2 bases, J lost 1 base, and 6 bases lay in between. The data stem from a study of blood T cell repertoires in COVID-19. About the research overall: Samples of COVID-19 (acute and convalescent) were obtained from the United States, Italy and Spain. Nucleic acid was either cDNA or gDNA, and it came from T cells, B-cell-depleted T cells, or PBMCs.

In the original analysis: Reference gene primers were amplified, and this amplification served to estimate nucleated cell counts. Measured with immunoSEQ multiplex PCR; TCRdb has only the in-frame clones, and not every one. The D gene and trimming were derived from the DNA, and the V and J assignments and clone size from that table. This repertoire shows about 190,000 clones, approximately 79% found once; its top ten account for 9.5% to 15%. The sequencing input was peripheral blood. V usage is TRBV5-6 and J usage is TRBJ1-1; possibly TRBD1 for D (6 bases). The clonotype originates from a woman between 50 and 59 years old with acute or convalescent COVID-19. Written as DNA, the CDR3 is TGTGCCAGCAGCTTACAGGGGAACACTGAAGCTTTCTTT. It translates to CASSLQGNTEAFF.